This TCR beta chain was found in a study of human T cells and chemical hapten exposure. This clonotype was observed a handful of times. Antigen unknown. Library construction involved attaching unique molecular identifiers to individual cDNA molecules, which allowed quantitative, reproducible TCR counting. TCRdb itself ran the RACE reads through MiXCR, one entry per CDR3 protein. The table has about 70,000 distinct CDR3 sequences, roughly 6.6% seen once. As to time point: healthy volunteer bleed at 6 weeks. Researchers extracted total RNA from unfractionated whole blood. Study results and limitations: Following DPC sensitization, TCRs present above 1 in 1000 frequency showed no change.

Germline CDR1 and CDR2: SGDLS and YYNGEE. J gave up 4 bases and V 0 bases, and 9 bases lay outside the gene matches. The CDR3 length is 18 residues. The TCR originated in a female donor in good health. Some clones in this sample may be carry-over from other donors' samples. The rearrangement uses TRBV9 and TRBJ2-6, with 8 bases lining up with TRBD2. The specimen was whole blood. CDR3 sequence: CASSVAPSGRPGANVLTF. The CDR3 DNA reads TGTGCCAGCAGCGTAGCCCCCAGCGGGAGACCCGGGGCCAACGTCCTGACTTTC.